The 4 T cell receptor beta chains listed next were all sequenced from one sample in a study of post-analysis software for immune sequencing data. Whole-study results and caveats: When patients were compared with controls, about 5 TRBV segments were more frequent, TRBV5-6, TRBV5-1 and TRBV20-1 among them.

No cognate antigen is known for these TCRs. TCR beta libraries were prepared from cDNA with unique molecular identifiers. A single record per CDR3 protein comes from TCRdb applying MiXCR to the PCR reads. This table has 350,000 to 500,000 distinct CDR3 sequences, roughly 40% appearing once. Sequenced input: blood. Receptors were obtained from a girl aged 2 to 10 with multiple sclerosis.

The chain has TRBV5-1 and TRBJ1-4; 9 bases are a match to TRBD1. The CDR3 loop spans 14 amino acids. From germline, CDR1 is SGHRS and CDR2 YFSETQ. The V and J ends lost 3 bases and 8 bases, in that order; junction bases with no gene match: 5. The CDR3 spells CASSSGQGREKLFF. The DNA of the CDR3 is TGCGCCAGCAGCTCCGGACAGGGGCGGGAAAAACTGTTTTTT. The variable domain in full, with the rest retrieved from reference TRBV5-1 and TRBJ1-4, is KAGVTQTPRYLIKTRGQQVTLSCSPISGHRSVSWYQQTPGQGLQFLFEYFSETQRNKGNFPGRFSGRQFSNSRSEMNVSTLELGDSALYLCASSSGQGREKLFFGSGTQLSVL.

The V and J genes are TRBV7-9 and TRBJ2-4; TRBD2 matches at 10 bases. The closer fit of TRBJ2-7 to the DNA end suggests the J call may be wrong. The germline V gene encodes CDR1 SEHNR and CDR2 FQNEAQ (reference sequence). The CDR3 totals 15 residues. The CDR3 region is CASRESSGRGHEQYF. CDR3 bases: TGTGCCAGCAGAGAATCTAGCGGGAGAGGCCACGAGCAGTACTTC.

The chain links TRBV27 to TRBJ1-2; D may be TRBD1 (6 bases). This CDR3 is 11 amino acids long. Trimming left V 9 bases short and J 2 bases short, with 7 bases between. Germline assignment: CDR1 MNHEY and CDR2 SMNVEV (reference sequence). Written as DNA, the CDR3 is TGTGCCAGTGGACAGAACTATGGCTACACCTTC. This encodes CASGQNYGYTF.

CDR3 nucleotide sequence: TGTGCCAGCAGATCAAGGAGAGCGGTGCAGCAGTTCTTC. It specifies CASRSRRAVQQFF. The rearrangement joins TRBV28 to TRBJ2-1, with a possible D match to TRBD2 (5 bases). This CDR3 is built from 13 residues. Germline lookup yields CDR1 MDHEN and CDR2 SYDVKM. V was cut by 6 bases and J by 11 bases, with 17 bases left in between. The whole variable domain, remainder taken from reference TRBV28 and TRBJ2-1, is DVKVTQSSRYLVKRTGEKVFLECVQDMDHENMFWYRQDPGLGLRLIYFSYDVKMKEKGDIPEGYSVSREKKERFSLILESASTNQTSMYLCASRSRRAVQQFFGPGTRLTVL.